What follows are 29 T cell receptor beta chains derived from one specimen sequenced in a study of cytomegalovirus exposure and HLA in healthy donors. The assay was immunoSEQ multiplex PCR, and TCRdb's table has in-frame clones only and misses some. The sample holds about 160,000 clones; 80% to 90% are singletons and the top ten take 4.5% to 7%. The sequenced sample was PBMCs. The receptors were sampled from a woman in her 30s in good health and CMV-seronegative.

With regard to this clone: Other DNA sequences in the same sample also yield this CDR3. This sequence joins TRBV30 and TRBJ1-5, with 7 bases lining up with TRBD1. Germline CDR1 and CDR2: GTSNPN and SVGIG (reference sequence). With 0 bases clipped from V and 7 bases from J, the junction kept 3 bases outside the gene matches. This CDR3 spans 13 amino acids. Here the CDR3 reads CAWSVQGRQPQHF. The CDR3 coding sequence is TGTGCCTGGAGTGTACAGGGGAGGCAGCCCCAGCATTTT.

CDR3 region: CASTGQPTGELFF. The CDR3 nucleotides are TGTGCCAGCACCGGACAGCCCACCGGGGAGCTGTTTTTT. The rearrangement uses TRBV2 and TRBJ2-2; possibly TRBD1 for D (6 bases). Germline V gene data show CDR1 as SNHLY and CDR2 as FYNNEI. There are 13 residues in the CDR3. The germline V and J ends were trimmed by 7 bases and 4 bases, with 10 bases remaining between them.

The V and J genes are TRBV4-1 and TRBJ1-5, with 11 bases that match TRBD1. J lost 6 bases, V lost 3 bases, and 4 bases had no gene match. The CDR3 contains 15 residues. The germline gives CDR1 MGHRA, CDR2 YSYEKL. The CDR3, as DNA: TGCGCCAGCAGCCACGGGACAGGGGGAGGTCAGCCCCAGCATTTT. Its translation is CASSHGTGGGQPQHF.

This chain connects TRBV27 to TRBJ1-5; possibly TRBD1 for D (5 bases). The ends were cut back, 5 bases at V and 7 bases at J, with 12 bases in the middle. Germline V CDR1 and CDR2: MNHEY, SMNVEV (reference sequence). This CDR3 is built from 13 residues. CDR3 nucleotide sequence: TGTGCCAGCAGTCGCACCAGGGACCAGCCCCAGCATTTT. Translated, it gives CASSRTRDQPQHF.

The chain joins TRBV5-6 to TRBJ1-4, with D uncertain. Looked up from germline, CDR1 is SGHDT and CDR2 is YYEEEE. This CDR3 has 15 amino acids. Trimming removed 1 base at V and 0 bases at J, with 7 bases between. CDR3 sequence (DNA): TGTGCCAGCAGCTTGTACGGAGCAACTAATGAAAAACTGTTTTTT. Protein sequence: CASSLYGATNEKLFF. The full variable domain, completed using reference TRBV5-6 and TRBJ1-4, is DAGVTQSPTHLIKTRGQQVTLRCSPKSGHDTVSWYQQALGQGPQFIFQYYEEEERQRGNFPDRFSGHQFPNYSSELNVNALLLGDSALYLCASSLYGATNEKLFFGSGTQLSVL.

CDR3 sequence (DNA): TGTGCCAGCAGTGAAGAGGGTCGTCAGACCCAGTACTTC. Translated, it gives CASSEEGRQTQYF. The V and J genes are TRBV6-1 and TRBJ2-5, with no clear D. Germline assignment: CDR1 MNHNS and CDR2 SASEGT. Trimming pared 1 base from V and 6 bases from J, leaving 9 bases between. The CDR3 spans 13 residues.

The chain recombines TRBV7-9 with TRBJ2-1; D call uncertain. The ends were cut back, 1 base at V and 10 bases at J, with 11 bases in the middle. The CDR3 has 13 residues. Germline V gives CDR1 SEHNR, CDR2 FQNEAQ (reference sequence). CDR3 loop: CASSLVVGFEQFF. The CDR3 bases are TGTGCCAGCAGCTTAGTCGTTGGCTTCGAGCAGTTCTTC.

This clone was observed a single time. The V and J genes are TRBV7-9 and TRBJ1-1; D gene ambiguous. This CDR3 has 13 amino acids. V was clipped by 9 bases and J by 4 bases, with 15 bases between them. Germline V gene data show CDR1 as SEHNR and CDR2 as FQNEAQ (reference sequence). The chain's CDR3 is CARQLQPGTEAFF. Here the CDR3 DNA reads TGTGCCAGACAATTACAACCGGGCACTGAAGCTTTCTTT.

The rearrangement uses TRBV6-4 and TRBJ2-2; 8 nucleotides match TRBD2. Germline loops: CDR1 MRHNA, CDR2 SNTAGT. The J segment lost 5 bases and the V segment lost 4 bases, leaving 3 bases of the junction unmatched. The CDR3 contains 14 residues. The CDR3 sequence: CASSASGSTGELFF. For the CDR3, the DNA is TGTGCCAGCAGTGCCAGCGGGAGTACCGGGGAGCTGTTTTTT.

This chain links TRBV27 with TRBJ2-2; possible D gene TRBD1, 6 bases. Trimming pared 5 bases from V and 2 bases from J, leaving 18 bases between. CDR1 MNHEY and CDR2 SMNVEV come from the germline V gene (reference sequence). This CDR3 is built from 17 residues. CDR3 region: CASSPQPWTDNTGELFF. For the CDR3, the DNA is TGTGCCAGCAGTCCCCAACCGTGGACAGATAACACCGGGGAGCTGTTTTTT.

For this clone: Sequence at one end of the junction differs from germline and may be a read error. The chain uses TRBV2 and TRBJ2-5, with a tentative D call TRBD1 (5 bases). CDR1 is SNHLY, CDR2 FYNNEI, per germline. This CDR3 is 13 amino acids long. CDR3 sequence: CASSEVLGPPSDF. CDR3 bases: TGTGCCAGCAGTGAAGTACTGGGGCCCCCAAGTGACTTC.

V and J are TRBV2 and TRBJ1-2, with no clear D. V shed 3 bases and J shed 7 bases, with 12 bases lying between them. The CDR3 is made up of 13 amino acids. The germline CDR1 and CDR2 sequences are SNHLY and FYNNEI. The DNA of the CDR3 is TGTGCCAGCAGTGACCTTCCGAAGGGTGGCTACACCTTC. Encoded protein: CASSDLPKGGYTF. Full variable domain (rest looked up from reference TRBV2 and TRBJ1-2): EPEVTQTPSHQVTQMGQEVILRCVPISNHLYFYWYRQILGQKVEFLVSFYNNEISEKSEIFDDQFSVERPDGSNFTLKIRSTKLEDSAMYFCASSDLPKGGYTFGSGTRLTVV.

The genes are TRBV27 and TRBJ2-7, with 8 bases identical to TRBD2. This CDR3 is built from 16 residues. CDR1 MNHEY and CDR2 SMNVEV come from the germline V gene (reference sequence). V gave up 5 bases and J gave up 0 bases; unmatched junction bases: 9. The CDR3 nucleotides read TGTGCCAGCAGTGCGACACCCGGGACTAGCTCCTACGAGCAGTACTTC. Its protein product is CASSATPGTSSYEQYF.

There are a few counts of this clone. CDR3: CASSPDGYTEAFF. The CDR3 nucleotides are TGCGCCAGCAGCCCCGACGGGTACACTGAAGCTTTCTTT. This rearrangement joins TRBV5-1 to TRBJ1-1; D is undetermined. Germline CDR1 is SGHRS and CDR2 is YFSETQ. Trimming left V 4 bases short and J 3 bases short, with 10 bases between. The CDR3 consists of 13 residues.

The gene calls are TRBV6-1 and TRBJ2-1; perhaps TRBD2 as D (6 bases). V lost 2 bases and J 8 bases, leaving 13 bases between the germline ends. This CDR3 contains 14 residues. Germline assignment: CDR1 MNHNS and CDR2 SASEGT. As DNA, the CDR3 is TGTGCCAGCAGTGAATCCGGGGGTTCGGATGAGCAGTTCTTC. Amino acids: CASSESGGSDEQFF.

This chain connects TRBV11-2 to TRBJ2-7; D perhaps matches TRBD2 (5 bases). Germline loops: CDR1 SGHAT, CDR2 FQNNGV. The CDR3 sequence is 15 residues long. Deletions cut 5 bases from V and 4 bases from J, with 18 bases between. The CDR3 protein is CASSPQNLGGYEQYF. The DNA for the CDR3 is TGTGCCAGCAGCCCACAAAACCTTGGCGGGTACGAGCAGTACTTC.

This clone was detected once. The chain joins TRBV5-1 to TRBJ1-4, with D hard to call. This CDR3 contains 14 residues. Germline-derived CDR1 and CDR2 are SGHRS and YFSETQ. Trimming stripped 2 bases from V and 4 bases from J, with 9 bases between. The CDR3 is CASSLTGSNEKLFF. The CDR3 DNA sequence: TGCGCCAGCAGCTTAACGGGGAGTAATGAAAAACTGTTTTTT.

The chain has TRBV7-9 and TRBJ1-1; 9 nucleotides line up with TRBD1. This CDR3 has 16 amino acids. V dropped 4 bases and J dropped 3; count of bases not matched to a gene: 9. The germline gives CDR1 SEHNR, CDR2 FQNEAQ (reference sequence). This CDR3 reads CASSYTGGQGYTEAFF. The CDR3 DNA sequence: TGTGCCAGCAGCTACACAGGGGGACAGGGTTACACTGAAGCTTTCTTT.

As for this clone: Additional DNA sequences in this sample encode the identical CDR3. The chain combines TRBV9 with TRBJ2-6; D gene unclear. V lost 0 bases and J lost 0, with 4 bases in between. Germline CDR1 SGDLS, CDR2 YYNGEE. This CDR3 contains 15 residues. CDR3 loop: CASSVAGSGANVLTF. DNA for the CDR3: TGTGCCAGCAGCGTAGCCGGCTCTGGGGCCAACGTCCTGACTTTC.

J is TRBJ1-6 and V is TRBV4-3, with D possibly matching TRBD1 (6 bases). V was shortened by 1 base and J by 4 bases, with 11 bases between the two germline ends. Germline CDR1 reads LGHNA; CDR2 reads YSLEER. The CDR3 covers 16 residues. As DNA, the CDR3 is TGCGCCAGCAGCCAAGTTACGGGGGCTTATAATTCACCCCTCCACTTT. Its translation is CASSQVTGAYNSPLHF.

V and J are TRBV28 and TRBJ2-3; 8 nucleotides agree with TRBD2. V shed 7 bases, J shed 12 bases, and the junction held 12 bases outside the gene matches. The germline V gene has CDR1 MDHEN and CDR2 SYDVKM. The CDR3 extends over 13 amino acids. DNA for the CDR3: TGTGCCAGCAATAACCTCGACGGGAGGGCCCAGTATTTT. This encodes CASNNLDGRAQYF.

This rearrangement joins TRBV5-4 to TRBJ2-1; 10 bases fit TRBD2. CDR3 length equals 15 residues. The V segment lost 1 base and the J segment 4 bases; nucleotides outside the gene matches: 2. CDR1 is SGHNT and CDR2 is YYREEE in the germline V gene (reference sequence). CDR3 loop: CASSLLSGGYNEQFF. The CDR3 nucleotides are TGTGCCAGCAGCTTGCTTAGCGGGGGGTACAATGAGCAGTTCTTC.

This chain links TRBV7-9 with TRBJ2-7, with no clear D. CDR1 is SEHNR, CDR2 FQNEAQ, per germline (reference sequence). The CDR3 is made up of 14 amino acids. V was trimmed by 1 base and J by 7 bases, leaving 14 bases between them. The CDR3 loop is CASSLGVRSREQYF. The CDR3, as DNA: TGTGCCAGCAGCTTAGGGGTTCGATCTCGGGAGCAGTACTTC.

V and J are TRBV11-2 and TRBJ1-3, with D maybe TRBD1 (6 bases). Trimming pared 5 bases from V and 2 bases from J, leaving 10 bases between. The CDR3 consists of 14 residues. The germline V gene encodes CDR1 SGHAT and CDR2 FQNNGV. Here the CDR3 DNA reads TGTGCCAGCAGCGCACAGGGAGCTGGAAACACCATATATTTT. It yields the protein CASSAQGAGNTIYF. Full variable domain (rest looked up from reference TRBV11-2 and TRBJ1-3): EAGVAQSPRYKIIEKRQSVAFWCNPISGHATLYWYQQILGQGPKLLIQFQNNGVVDDSQLPKDRFSAERLKGVDSTLKIQPAKLEDSAVYLCASSAQGAGNTIYFGEGSWLTVV.

The sample holds one count of this clone. The rearrangement links TRBV28 to TRBJ1-3; no clear D. Trimming cost V 3 bases and J 2 bases, with 8 bases left between them. Germline-derived CDR1 and CDR2 are MDHEN and SYDVKM. The CDR3 spans 14 residues. In DNA form, the CDR3 reads TGTGCCAGCAGTTTTGAGGGAACTGGAAACACCATATATTTT. Translated: CASSFEGTGNTIYF. Full variable domain (rest looked up from reference TRBV28 and TRBJ1-3): DVKVTQSSRYLVKRTGEKVFLECVQDMDHENMFWYRQDPGLGLRLIYFSYDVKMKEKGDIPEGYSVSREKKERFSLILESASTNQTSMYLCASSFEGTGNTIYFGEGSWLTVV.

The rearrangement uses TRBV4-2 and TRBJ2-1; D not certain. Germline V gene lookup returns CDR1 LGHNA and CDR2 YNFKEQ. The CDR3 consists of 15 residues. V was trimmed by 1 base and J by 2 bases, leaving 9 bases between them. The CDR3 region is CASSQVASAYNEQFF. The CDR3 coding sequence is TGTGCCAGCAGCCAAGTGGCCTCTGCCTACAATGAGCAGTTCTTC.

The chain is built from TRBV5-1 and TRBJ2-2; 9 positions agree with TRBD2. CDR3 length: 16 residues. V lost 4 bases, J lost 4 bases, and 8 bases stayed unmatched. Per germline, CDR1 SGHRS and CDR2 YFSETQ. The CDR3 coding sequence is TGCGCCAGCAGCCCTGAGCTAGCGGGATTCACCGGGGAGCTGTTTTTT. Translated: CASSPELAGFTGELFF.

V usage is TRBV14 and J usage is TRBJ2-7; weak D call: TRBD2 (7 bases). V lost 1 base and J lost 3, with 13 bases in between. CDR1 and CDR2 from the germline V gene are SGHDN and FVKESK. CDR3 size: 15 residues. CDR3 sequence reads: CASSQVRGGFYEQYF. CDR3 sequence (DNA): TGTGCCAGCAGCCAAGTTAGGGGGGGATTCTACGAGCAGTACTTC.

The chain is built from TRBV27 and TRBJ2-1, with TRBD1 matching 11 bases. V lost 4 bases to trimming and J lost 8 bases; unmatched junction nucleotides: 7. CDR1 and CDR2 (germline): MNHEY, SMNVEV (reference sequence). This CDR3 contains 15 residues. Written as DNA, the CDR3 is TGTGCCAGCAGTTGGGTAGGACAGGGGGCCGATGAGCAGTTCTTC. Translated: CASSWVGQGADEQFF.